The T cell receptor (beta chain) under discussion was sequenced for a study of T cells in Graves' hyperthyroidism and ophthalmopathy. RNA transcripts yielded amplified TCR beta CDR3 regions. Researchers ran a first-round RT-PCR on the TCR CDR3 using the HTBI primer set. One entry per CDR3 protein results from TCRdb running MiXCR on the multiplex PCR reads. The sample has 300,000 to 350,000 distinct CDR3 sequences, around a sixth seen once. Study conclusions and caveats: Blood also held most thyroid clonotypes expanded beyond 0.001.

This clonotype has a count of ten or more. Its target is not known. Per the germline V gene, CDR1 is SGHAT and CDR2 is FQNNGV. The CDR3 is made up of 18 amino acids. V was shortened by 2 bases and J by 0 bases, with 16 bases between the two germline ends. The sequenced sample consisted of blood. V is TRBV11-2 and J is TRBJ2-2, with D tentatively TRBD2 (6 bases). This sequence originates from a woman in her 40s with Graves' ophthalmopathy. CDR3 DNA: TGTGCCAGCAGCTTAAATAGGGTAGCGGCAACGAACACCGGGGAGCTGTTTTTT. Amino acids: CASSLNRVAATNTGELFF.